This TCR beta chain was sequenced during a study of PD-1 blockade in classical Hodgkin lymphoma. Method: immunoSEQ multiplex PCR; TCRdb's copy keeps in-frame clones and lacks some. The data show 45,000 to 55,000 clones, with around 76% seen just once and 10% to 15% held by the top ten. Study-level points and caveats: Diversity in CD4+ TCRs, unlike that measured in CD8+ TCRs, had risen significantly by C4D1.

Documented time point: cycle 4 day 1 (C4D1), after 6 weeks of nivolumab. Relapse was seen in all patients after autologous stem cell transplantation, and brentuximab vedotin exposure was variable. Trimming removed 5 bases at V and 1 base at J, with 14 bases between. Germline CDR1 MNHEY, CDR2 SMNVEV (reference sequence). The CDR3 spans 16 residues. For this clone: Its antigen is currently unknown.

The sequence came from a human donor with classical Hodgkin lymphoma. The genes are TRBV27 and TRBJ2-2, with D possibly being TRBD1 (5 bases). This sample comprised peripheral blood mononuclear cells (PBMCs), obtained before the fourth cycle of nivolumab. The CDR3 coding sequence is TGTGCCAGCAGTGCATACCTTACAGGGAACACCGGGGAGCTGTTTTTT. Translating it yields CASSAYLTGNTGELFF.